This entry features one TCR beta chain sequence. This clonotype was observed many times. There is no known antigen for this receptor. Within one base of it there is no much larger clone, and no base qualities were kept. V loses 6 bases at its end and J loses 6 bases; junction bases beyond the gene matches: 13. The CDR3 sequence holds 14 residues, the cysteine and phenylalanine included. CDR3 DNA only is kept here, 42 bases in frame from base 1. The germline V gene (reference sequence) specifies DFQATT as CDR1 and SNEGSKA as CDR2. These data come from a study of Graves' ophthalmopathy and Graves' hyperthyroidism (dated by TCRdb to the late 2010s). Study-wide context: Peripheral blood was collected before any treatment was given, at the time of initial diagnosis. Once sampling was done, hyperthyroidism patients were given methimazole at a starting dose of 30 mg daily, while ophthalmopathy patients were given high-dose intravenous methylprednisolone. In total, under 150 blood samples were TCR-sequenced: approximately 42 ophthalmopathy, approximately 75 hyperthyroidism and approximately 17 hyperthyroidism-to-ophthalmopathy patients. The independent validation cohort included some 19 hyperthyroidism patients plus 17 patients who later progressed from hyperthyroidism to ophthalmopathy. T-cell repertoires of thyroid tissue and blood were compared in more than 5 hyperthyroidism patients. The 95 to 100 discovery patients were divided at random into training and test sets in a 7:3 ratio. To explore V-J signatures distinguishing ophthalmopathy from hyperthyroidism, a discovery set of 100 patients (roughly 45 ophthalmopathy, some 57 stable hyperthyroidism) was enrolled. The study used TCR beta repertoire signatures to distinguish Graves' ophthalmopathy from Graves' hyperthyroidism and to predict progression to ophthalmopathy.

TCR beta CDR3 regions were amplified from RNA transcripts for repertoire sequencing. A first-round RT-PCR used HTBI primers with the Qiagen OneStep RT-PCR kit, followed by a second-round multiplex PCR, size selection and purification. Libraries were sequenced paired-end with 100 bp reads on an Illumina HiSeq2000. Turning to the authors' computational methods: SOAPnuke was used for read processing, and reads with adapters, uncalled bases, a mean Phred below 15, or no exact constant-primer or identifier match were discarded. COPE v1.2.5 was used to merge high-quality paired reads. Each unique nucleotide sequence was treated as a clonotype, and MiTCR v1.1 was used to align the clonotypes to the IMGT TRB V, D and J references. The analysis was limited to V-J combinations with a frequency above 0.0001, which together covered just over 98% of the repertoires. For each V-J combination, a TCR clonal expansion and chaos score was defined as the ratio of F50 clonal expansion to chaos observed in the TCRdist matrix. Welch's t-statistics and random forest were used to reduce features to some 13 V-J combinations, which were fed into a naive Bayes classifier. The Morisita-Horn index was used to measure how similar the thyroid and blood repertoires were. TCRdb ran its own pipeline on the public reads, namely fastp trimming at Q25 and MiXCR clone calling, and kept in-frame beta chains. Rows merge per CDR3 protein into single entries with the most common DNA and genes. These V and J calls originate from TCRdb's pipeline instead of the authors' own analysis. The sample data list fewer than 650,000 distinct CDR3 sequences, and approximately 22% of these were observed just once. Jointly, the top ten make up around 6.5% of the sample.

What the research found in general, with its limitations: Sample size was not predetermined statistically, and investigators were not blinded to group allocation. Most expanded thyroid clonotypes with frequency above 0.001 were also detected in blood, suggesting blood repertoires may reflect the thyroid immune response. In cross-validation, the 13-signature model distinguished ophthalmopathy from stable hyperthyroidism with around 86% sensitivity and 81.08% specificity, while in the test set the corresponding values were roughly 80% and 75%. In validation, the model predicted ophthalmopathy progression with about 71% sensitivity and about 73% specificity; around twelve predicted patients were CT-confirmed with GO in a median of 6.5 months.

Stable hyperthyroidism was defined as no progression to ophthalmopathy within 18 months of follow-up. Hyperthyroidism patients were newly diagnosed, were aged 18 to 65 years, and had a disease duration under 2 months. Patients with other autoimmune diseases, uncontrolled infections, pregnancy or lactation were excluded from the study. Clinical symptoms, serum thyroxine, TRAb, thyroid ultrasound and orbital computed tomography formed the basis of the diagnosis. Using Ficoll-Paque density gradient centrifugation, PBMCs were isolated from roughly 9.2 ml of fresh peripheral blood. Trizol reagent was used to extract the total RNA, and its quality was then checked on an Agilent 2100 Bioanalyzer.

This receptor was taken from a woman under 30 with stable Graves' hyperthyroidism. Some clones in this sample may be carry-over from other donors' samples. Donor details come from another sample of the same person, matched by shared clones. This sequence uses TRBV20-1 and TRBJ1-2; 7 nucleotides in the junction match TRBD1. The sequencing input was peripheral blood. The bases are TGCAGTGCCACTCTGACAGGGCGAGGAAATGGCTACACCTTC. Its translation reads: CSATLTGRGNGYTF.